The 18 T cell receptor beta chains in this list originate from one sample, sequenced in a study of CD8 T cells in ankylosing spondylitis. Findings and caveats of the study: Roughly eight highly homologous variants made up a TCR beta motif, and this motif appeared characteristic of ankylosing spondylitis blood.

Each CDR3 protein is one row after TCRdb ran MiXCR on the 5' RACE reads. Of around 480,000 distinct CDR3 sequences in the sample, 17% were seen once. Antigen specificity for these receptors is unknown. Sequencing was carried out using blood, either unsorted or a sorted T cell fraction (not recorded which). All receptors come from a male donor with ankylosing spondylitis.

The J gene is TRBJ2-3, the V gene TRBV12-3 or TRBV12-4, with D tentatively TRBD2 (5 bases). Trimming shortened V by 4 bases and J by 5 bases, and 16 bases separated the two germline ends. The CDR3 has 15 amino acids. The CDR3 reads CASSSDATKIDTQYF. The CDR3 DNA sequence: TGTGCCAGCAGTTCCGACGCGACTAAGATAGATACGCAGTATTTT.

The CDR3 protein is CASSHPPGYGYTF. CDR3 bases: TGTGCCAGCAGCCACCCACCGGGCTATGGCTACACCTTC. This sequence joins TRBV14 and TRBJ1-2; D not certain. V was cut by 3 bases and J by 4 bases, with 9 bases left in between. CDR1 and CDR2 from the germline V gene are SGHDN and FVKESK. This CDR3 spans 13 amino acids.

This clonotype was counted at least ten times. The chain is built from TRBV10-3 and TRBJ2-5, with unresolved D. The V and J ends lost 0 bases and 3 bases respectively, with 8 bases between them. The germline V gene has CDR1 ENHRY and CDR2 SYGVKD. This CDR3 has 14 residues. CDR3 amino acids: CAISESGGKETQYF. The CDR3 DNA follows: TGTGCCATCAGTGAGTCCGGTGGCAAAGAGACCCAGTACTTC.

This clonotype was counted only a few times. The CDR3 DNA reads TGCAGTGCTAATCTCCAAGAGACCCAGTACTTC. Translating it yields CSANLQETQYF. This chain uses TRBV20-1 with TRBJ2-5, with D unresolved. Trimming cost V 4 bases and J 1 base, with 4 bases left between them. Germline loops: CDR1 DFQATT, CDR2 SNEGSKA (reference sequence). This CDR3 region has 11 residues.

This clonotype has just a few counts. The V gene is TRBV29-1, the J gene TRBJ1-2; D is perhaps TRBD1 (6 bases). This CDR3 comprises 15 residues. V lost 4 bases to trimming and J lost 0 bases, with 15 bases between them. Germline loops: CDR1 SQVTM, CDR2 ANQGSEA. The DNA of the CDR3 is TGCAGCGTTGGAAGTGGGGACATACCTAACTATGGCTACACCTTC. This translates into CSVGSGDIPNYGYTF.

This clonotype was counted many times. This chain links TRBV12-3 or TRBV12-4 with TRBJ2-3; TRBD2 agrees at 11 bases. J was trimmed by 8 bases and V by 2 bases; bases with no gene match: 6. The CDR3 runs 15 residues. The DNA of the CDR3 is TGTGCCAGCAGTTTAAATAGCGGGGGGGCCGGTACGCAGTATTTT. Protein product: CASSLNSGGAGTQYF.

This clonotype was recorded many times. The chain uses TRBV12-3 or TRBV12-4 and TRBJ1-1, with D maybe TRBD1 (5 bases). This CDR3 region has 14 residues. The V end was cut by 8 bases, the J end by 0 bases, with 13 bases between. CDR3 nucleotide sequence: TGTGCCAGCCAAAGCAGGGTCATGAACACTGAAGCTTTCTTT. Its translation is CASQSRVMNTEAFF.

This chain links TRBV6-5 with TRBJ1-1; TRBD1 aligns across 10 bases. Germline-derived CDR1 and CDR2 are MNHEY and SVGAGI. There are 14 residues in the CDR3. The V and J ends lost 2 bases and 4 bases, in that order; junction bases with no gene match: 1. The CDR3 spells CASSYDRGLTEAFF. CDR3 bases: TGTGCCAGCAGTTACGACAGGGGGCTCACTGAAGCTTTCTTT.

There are a few counts of this clonotype. The chain carries TRBV29-1 and TRBJ1-2; D gene unclear. This CDR3 region has 16 residues. Germline V lookup: CDR1 SQVTM, CDR2 ANQGSEA. V lost 5 bases and J 0 bases, leaving 19 bases between the germline ends. The CDR3: CSVSDPRAVANYGYTF. DNA for the CDR3: TGCAGCGTTTCCGACCCCCGGGCAGTAGCTAACTATGGCTACACCTTC.

J is TRBJ2-3 and V is TRBV4-2; D unresolved. V was cut by 0 bases and J by 8 bases, with 12 bases left in between. The CDR3 extends over 14 amino acids. Germline V CDR1 and CDR2: LGHNA, YNFKEQ. The CDR3 nucleotides are TGTGCCAGCAGCCAAGAGCCATCGTCTGGTACGCAGTATTTT. This gives the protein CASSQEPSSGTQYF.

V usage is TRBV5-6 and J usage is TRBJ1-2; 8 nucleotides match TRBD1. CDR1 and CDR2 (germline): SGHDT, YYEEEE. This CDR3 region has 15 residues. The ends lost 3 bases at V and 7 bases at J; junction bases unmatched: 11. The CDR3 spells CASSSAPTGGGGYTF. CDR3 bases: TGTGCCAGCAGCTCCGCCCCAACAGGGGGGGGTGGCTACACCTTC.

The chain joins TRBV7-2 to TRBJ1-5; D possibly corresponds to TRBD1 (5 bases). Germline CDR1 reads SGHTA; CDR2 reads FQGNSA. The CDR3 totals 14 residues. The ends were cut back, 3 bases at V and 2 bases at J, with 8 bases in the middle. CDR3 region: CASSLRDGNQPQHF. CDR3 nucleotides: TGTGCCAGCAGCTTGAGGGACGGCAATCAGCCCCAGCATTTT.

This clonotype appeared a few times. The V call is TRBV7-9, the J call TRBJ2-7; the D is unclear. Between the trimmed V and J ends, which lost 1 base and 3 bases, there was a span of 10 bases. The germline CDR1 and CDR2 sequences are SEHNR and FQNEAQ (reference sequence). This CDR3 spans 14 amino acids. As DNA, the CDR3 is TGTGCCAGCAGCTTAGGGTACCACAACTACGAGCAGTACTTC. It is translated as CASSLGYHNYEQYF.

The CDR3: CASSLGTGGNEKLFF. As DNA, the CDR3 is TGTGCCAGCAGTTTGGGGACAGGGGGAAATGAAAAACTGTTTTTT. The chain couples TRBV12-3 or TRBV12-4 to TRBJ1-4, with 11 bases fitting TRBD1. With V trimmed by 3 bases and J by 5 bases, 2 bases remained unmatched. The CDR3 contains 15 residues.

This clonotype was counted between two and nine times. The chain links TRBV10-2 to TRBJ1-2, with 8 bases identical to TRBD1. Germline V gives CDR1 WSHSY, CDR2 SAAADI. The J segment lost 4 bases and the V segment lost 0 bases, leaving 4 bases of the junction unmatched. The CDR3 consists of 15 residues. In DNA form, the CDR3 reads TGCGCCAGCAGTGAGTCCAAGGACAGGGTCTATGGCTACACCTTC. The encoded protein is CASSESKDRVYGYTF.

The J gene is TRBJ2-2, the V gene TRBV11-1, with D unresolved. Germline CDR1 and CDR2: SGHAT and FQDESV (reference sequence). This CDR3 is 15 amino acids long. The germline V and J ends were trimmed by 5 bases and 5 bases, with 15 bases remaining between them. CDR3 protein: CASSTTALGTGELFF. DNA of the CDR3: TGTGCCAGCAGCACAACGGCGTTAGGGACCGGGGAGCTGTTTTTT.

The chain combines TRBV12-3 or TRBV12-4 with TRBJ2-5, with 12 bases aligning to TRBD2. The V and J ends lost 1 base and 4 bases, in that order; junction bases with no gene match: 7. The CDR3 is 17 residues long. The CDR3 nucleotides read TGTGCCAGCAGTTTAGGTCTAGCGGGGGGGCACCGAGAGACCCAGTACTTC. Its protein product is CASSLGLAGGHRETQYF.

In this sample, this clonotype turned up a few times. The chain recombines TRBV28 with TRBJ2-2, with D maybe TRBD1 (6 bases). CDR3 length equals 14 residues. Trimming stripped 5 bases from V and 7 bases from J, with 14 bases between. The germline V gene has CDR1 MDHEN and CDR2 SYDVKM. The CDR3 region is CASSIQQGFGELFF. CDR3 nucleotide sequence: TGTGCCAGCAGTATCCAACAGGGTTTCGGGGAGCTGTTTTTT.